This T cell receptor beta chain was captured in a study of blood T cells in healthy people across ages. Together with a sample-barcoded 5' primer, a J-beta primer mix was included in a second PCR lasting about 7 to 11 cycles. In TCRdb, the 5' RACE reads were re-called with MiXCR into one record per CDR3 protein. Among roughly 640,000 distinct CDR3 sequences listed, about 30% were seen once. This clonotype was detected many times. The germline CDR1 and CDR2 sequences are SGHRS and YFSETQ. Trimming cost V 1 base and J 6 bases, with 11 bases left between them. CDR3 size: 13 residues. The rearrangement links TRBV5-1 to TRBJ2-7; maybe TRBD2 (5 bases). The clonotype was recovered from a woman aged 80 or older in good health. Specimen: blood. The CDR3 loop is CASSLFSAGEQYF. The DNA of the CDR3 is TGCGCCAGCAGCTTGTTTTCGGCGGGCGAGCAGTACTTC.